This paragraph reports one T cell receptor beta chain. This sample was included in a study of brain T cells in children with intractable seizures. Generated by immunoSEQ multiplex PCR, the TCRdb table keeps only in-frame clones and is missing some. The sample lists about 340,000 clones, nearly 95% occurring once. Germline CDR1 and CDR2: SGHRS and YFSETQ. J lost 5 bases, V lost 5 bases, and 10 bases had no gene match. The CDR3 is made up of 15 amino acids. The sample's time point: blood from clinic visit 5 months post-surgery; TSC patient then seizure free. Surgery cases with the highest brain T cell transcript signatures were chosen for sequencing.

V is TRBV5-1 and J is TRBJ2-3, with 8 bases aligning to TRBD2. This receptor was identified in a boy in the first two years of life with tuberous sclerosis and intractable seizures. The sample consisted of peripheral blood, taken 4 to 5 months after surgery. Here the CDR3 DNA reads TGCGCCAGCAGTGACGGGGGGGCCAACATAGATACGCAGTATTTT. Its protein is CASSDGGANIDTQYF. The variable domain in full, completed from reference TRBV5-1 and TRBJ2-3, reads KAGVTQTPRYLIKTRGQQVTLSCSPISGHRSVSWYQQTPGQGLQFLFEYFSETQRNKGNFPGRFSGRQFSNSRSEMNVSTLELGDSALYLCASSDGGANIDTQYFGPGTRLTVL.